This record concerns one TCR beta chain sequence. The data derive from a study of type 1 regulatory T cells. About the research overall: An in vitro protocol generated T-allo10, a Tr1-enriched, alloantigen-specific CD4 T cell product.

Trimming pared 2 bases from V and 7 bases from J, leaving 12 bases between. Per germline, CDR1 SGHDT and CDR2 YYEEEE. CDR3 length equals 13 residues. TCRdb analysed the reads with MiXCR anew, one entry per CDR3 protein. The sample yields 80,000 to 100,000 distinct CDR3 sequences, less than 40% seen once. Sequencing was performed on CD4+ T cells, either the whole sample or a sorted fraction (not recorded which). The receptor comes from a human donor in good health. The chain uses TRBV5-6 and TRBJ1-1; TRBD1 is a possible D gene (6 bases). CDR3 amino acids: CASSLQGVSEAFF. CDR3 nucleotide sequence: TGTGCCAGCAGCTTACAGGGAGTAAGTGAAGCTTTCTTT.